The subject of this entry is one T cell receptor beta chain. This entry comes from a study of T cell repertoires in cytomegalovirus infection. TCRdb redid the calling of the reads with MiXCR, one entry per CDR3 protein. The table records some 600,000 distinct CDR3 sequences, 20% to 30% of them present only once. Germline V CDR1 and CDR2: DFQATT, SNEGSKA (reference sequence). V shed 3 bases and J 6 bases; nucleotides not matched to a gene: 2. This CDR3 is built from 13 residues. The rearrangement links TRBV20-1 to TRBJ2-1; 10 bases are shared with TRBD2. Specimen: CD8+ T cells from PBMCs. The sequence came from a human donor in good health (CMV status not recorded). Some clones in this sample may be carry-over from other donors' samples. CDR3 DNA sequence: TGCAGTGCTAGGGGACTAGCGTTCAATGAGCAGTTCTTC. As protein: CSARGLAFNEQFF.